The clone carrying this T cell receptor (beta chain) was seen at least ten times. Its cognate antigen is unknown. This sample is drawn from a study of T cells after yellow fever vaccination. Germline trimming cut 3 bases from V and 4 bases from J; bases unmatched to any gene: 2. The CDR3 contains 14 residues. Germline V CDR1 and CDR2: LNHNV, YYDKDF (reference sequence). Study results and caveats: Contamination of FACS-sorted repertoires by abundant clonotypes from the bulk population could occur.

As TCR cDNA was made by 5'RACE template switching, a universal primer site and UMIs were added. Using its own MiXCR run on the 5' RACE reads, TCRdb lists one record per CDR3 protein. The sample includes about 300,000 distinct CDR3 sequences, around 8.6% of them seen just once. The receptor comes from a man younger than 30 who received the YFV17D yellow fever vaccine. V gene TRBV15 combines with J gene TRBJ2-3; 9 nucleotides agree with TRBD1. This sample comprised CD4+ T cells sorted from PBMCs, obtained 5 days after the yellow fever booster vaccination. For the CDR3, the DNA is TGTGCCACCAGCAGGGACAGGGGTGCAGATACGCAGTATTTT. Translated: CATSRDRGADTQYF.